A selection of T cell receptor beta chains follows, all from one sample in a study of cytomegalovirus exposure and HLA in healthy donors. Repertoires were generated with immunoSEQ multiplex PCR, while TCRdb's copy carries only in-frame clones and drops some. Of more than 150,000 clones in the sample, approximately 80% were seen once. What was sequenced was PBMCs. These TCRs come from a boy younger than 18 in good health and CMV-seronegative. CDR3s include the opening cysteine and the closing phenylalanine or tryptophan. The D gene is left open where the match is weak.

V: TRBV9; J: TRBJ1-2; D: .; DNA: TGTGCCAGCAGCGTGAATCCTGGGGGGGATGGCTATGGCTACACCTTC; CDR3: CASSVNPGGDGYGYTF
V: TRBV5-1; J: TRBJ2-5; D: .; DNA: TGCGCCAGCAGCCTAGGGAGGGAGACCCAGTACTTC; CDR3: CASSLGRETQYF
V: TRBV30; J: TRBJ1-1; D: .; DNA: TGTGCCTGGAGTGTAAGGTCGCGGCGGAGTGAAGCTTTCTTT; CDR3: CAWSVRSRRSEAFF
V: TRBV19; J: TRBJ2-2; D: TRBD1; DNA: TGTGCCAGTGTCCAGGGGGTGAACACCGGGGAGCTGTTTTTT; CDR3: CASVQGVNTGELFF
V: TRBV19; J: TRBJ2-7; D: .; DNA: TGTGCCAGTAGTCTTTTTAGTGGACAGCCGGGTTCCGAGCAGTACTTC; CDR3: CASSLFSGQPGSEQYF
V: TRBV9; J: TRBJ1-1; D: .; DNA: TGTGCCAGCAGCGTAGGCCAGGGAATGAACACTGAAGCTTTCTTT; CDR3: CASSVGQGMNTEAFF
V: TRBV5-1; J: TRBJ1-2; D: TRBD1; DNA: TGCGCCAGCAGCCCATCAGGACAGGGAAAAAACTATGGCTACACCTTC; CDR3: CASSPSGQGKNYGYTF
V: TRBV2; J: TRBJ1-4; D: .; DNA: TGTGCCAGCATAGAGCCGACAGTACCTAATGAAAAACTGTTTTTT; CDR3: CASIEPTVPNEKLFF
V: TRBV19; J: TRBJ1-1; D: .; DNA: TGTGCCAGTTGCTACCTTGGGGCAGGGCTGAACACTGAAGCTTTCTTT; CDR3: CASCYLGAGLNTEAFF
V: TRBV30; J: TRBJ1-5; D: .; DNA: TGTGCCTGGAGTAGGGGGGGAGGTCAGCCCCAGCATTTT; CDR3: CAWSRGGGQPQHF
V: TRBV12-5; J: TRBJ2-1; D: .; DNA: TGTGCTAGTGGTTTGGGGGACTGGAACAATGAGCAGTTCTTC; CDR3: CASGLGDWNNEQFF